In this sample, the clone carrying this TCR beta chain turned up many times. Antigen specificity is unknown. Trimming cost V 1 base and J 4 bases; bases outside gene matches: 13. This CDR3 is 18 amino acids long. From germline, CDR1 is SEHNR and CDR2 FQNEAQ (reference sequence). Next came a second PCR, run for about 7 to 12 cycles, which used a sample-barcoded 5' primer along with a J-beta primer mix. Every single cDNA molecule received a tag from a template-switch adaptor with 12 random nucleotides. TCRdb reprocessed the 5' RACE reads via MiXCR and lists one record per CDR3 protein. The data show about 650,000 distinct CDR3 sequences, with 45% to 60% seen just once and about 13% held by the top ten. These data come from a study of blood T cells in healthy people across ages. Study findings and constraints: The study found more naive CD4+ cells and higher diversity in long-lived than aged donors.

This sequence joins TRBV7-9 and TRBJ2-5; 9 nucleotides agree with TRBD1. This sequence was found in a woman at least 80 years old in good health. Sample: blood. This CDR3 reads CASSLGGGTGIMGETQYF. CDR3 nucleotide sequence: TGTGCCAGCAGCTTAGGAGGCGGGACAGGGATCATGGGAGAGACCCAGTACTTC.